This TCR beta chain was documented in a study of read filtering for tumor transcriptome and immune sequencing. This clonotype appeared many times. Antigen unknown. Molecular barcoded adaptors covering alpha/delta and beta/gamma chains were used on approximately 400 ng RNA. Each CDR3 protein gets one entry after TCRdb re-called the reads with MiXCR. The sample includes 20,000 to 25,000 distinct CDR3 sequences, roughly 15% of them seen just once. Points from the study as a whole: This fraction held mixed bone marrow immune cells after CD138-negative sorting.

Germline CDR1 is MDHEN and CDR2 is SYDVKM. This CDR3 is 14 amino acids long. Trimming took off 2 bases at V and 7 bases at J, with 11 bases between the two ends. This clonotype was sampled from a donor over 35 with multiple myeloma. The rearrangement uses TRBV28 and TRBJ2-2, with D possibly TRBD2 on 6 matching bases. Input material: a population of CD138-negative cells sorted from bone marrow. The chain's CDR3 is CASSLGGPSGELFF. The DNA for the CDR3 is TGTGCCAGCAGTTTAGGAGGGCCGAGCGGGGAGCTGTTTTTT.